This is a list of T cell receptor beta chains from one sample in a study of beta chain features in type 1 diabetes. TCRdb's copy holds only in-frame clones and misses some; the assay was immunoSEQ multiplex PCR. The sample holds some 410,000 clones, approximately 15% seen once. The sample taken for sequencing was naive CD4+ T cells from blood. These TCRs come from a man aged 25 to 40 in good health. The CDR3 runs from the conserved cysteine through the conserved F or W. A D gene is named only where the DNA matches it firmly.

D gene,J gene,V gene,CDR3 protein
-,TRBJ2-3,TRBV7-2,CASSLGHTDTQYF
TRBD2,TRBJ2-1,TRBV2,CASSPKGLAAYNEQFF
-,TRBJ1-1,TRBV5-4,CASSYEKVQASEAFF
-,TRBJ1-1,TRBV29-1,CSVEDDASKAFF
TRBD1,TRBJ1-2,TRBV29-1,CSVERGQVNGYTF
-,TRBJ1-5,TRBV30,CAWSRKGDQPQHF
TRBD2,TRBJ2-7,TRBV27,CASSLGGGPYYEQYF
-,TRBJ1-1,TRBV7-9,CASTPLGYTEAFF
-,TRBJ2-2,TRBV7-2,CASSPLANAGELFF
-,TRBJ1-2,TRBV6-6,CASSHLRIAYGYTF
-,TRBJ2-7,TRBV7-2,CASSLAFRIEQYF
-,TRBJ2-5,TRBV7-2,CASSLQGTTETQYF
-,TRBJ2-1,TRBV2,CASSVARNNEQFF
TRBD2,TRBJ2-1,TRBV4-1,CASSQETSGVSNEQFF
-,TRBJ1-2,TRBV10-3,CAISESSGLINYGYTF
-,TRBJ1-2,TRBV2,CASSAGRTNYGYTF
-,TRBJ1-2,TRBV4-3,CASSPTDASYGYTF